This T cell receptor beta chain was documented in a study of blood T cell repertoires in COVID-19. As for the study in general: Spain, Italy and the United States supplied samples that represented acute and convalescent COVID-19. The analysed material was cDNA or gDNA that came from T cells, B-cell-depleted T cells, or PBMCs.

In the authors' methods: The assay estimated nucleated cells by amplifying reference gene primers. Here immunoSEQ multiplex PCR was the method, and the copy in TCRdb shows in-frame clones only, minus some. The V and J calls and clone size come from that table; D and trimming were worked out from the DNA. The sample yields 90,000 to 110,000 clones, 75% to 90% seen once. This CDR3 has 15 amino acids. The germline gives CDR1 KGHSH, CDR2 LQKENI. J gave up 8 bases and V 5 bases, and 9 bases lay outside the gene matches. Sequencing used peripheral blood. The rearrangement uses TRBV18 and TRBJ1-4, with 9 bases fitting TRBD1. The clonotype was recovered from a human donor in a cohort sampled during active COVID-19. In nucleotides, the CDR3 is TGTGCCAGCTCATTCTACGGGACAGGGAACGAAAAACTGTTTTTT. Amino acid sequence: CASSFYGTGNEKLFF.